These 10 T cell receptor beta chains were all obtained from the same sample, sequenced in a study of cytomegalovirus exposure and HLA in healthy donors (dated 2017 in TCRdb). The receptor library was made with the immunoSEQ multiplex PCR assay. The multiplex PCR relied on a mix of 60 forward primers for TCR Vbeta segments and 13 reverse primers for TCR Jbeta segments. TCRdb carries this immuneACCESS record with in-frame sequences only. Its versions omit some clonotypes, under half of them owing to an unresolved V gene in the studies checked, with the rest unexplained. The sample contains fewer than 200,000 clones, about 65% of them found a single time. Together, the top ten hold about 1.6% of the sample. Material for sequencing was PBMCs. The source of these receptors is a girl aged 10 to 17 in good health and CMV-seronegative.

V and J are TRBV5-1 and TRBJ1-1, with 8 bases lining up with TRBD1. After removal of 0 bases from V and 6 bases from J, the junction contained 7 bases not matched to a gene. Germline V lookup: CDR1 SGHRS, CDR2 YFSETQ. The CDR3 runs 15 residues. CDR3 residues: CASSLAGTDRAEAFF. The CDR3 coding sequence is TGCGCCAGCAGCTTGGCCGGCACGGACAGGGCTGAAGCTTTCTTT.

This clone has just one count. The J gene is TRBJ1-3, the V gene TRBV23-1; no clear D gene. TRBV23-1 is noted as an ORF with a role that remains uncertain. V lost 8 bases to trimming and J lost 4 bases, with 12 bases between them. There are 13 residues in the CDR3. CDR3: CASSDPGGNTIYF. The CDR3, as DNA: TGCGCCAGCTCCGACCCGGGGGGAAACACCATATATTTT.

The chain links TRBV18 to TRBJ1-6; 8 bases align to TRBD1. The ends lost 3 bases at V and 7 bases at J; junction bases unmatched: 8. CDR3 length: 16 amino acids. Germline V CDR1 and CDR2: KGHSH, LQKENI. CDR3 DNA sequence: TGTGCCAGCTCACCGGAGACAGGGGCTAGGAATTCACCCCTCCACTTT. Its protein is CASSPETGARNSPLHF. Filled out from reference TRBV18 and TRBJ1-6, the complete variable domain reads NAGVMQNPRHLVRRRGQEARLRCSPMKGHSHVYWYRQLPEEGLKFMVYLQKENIIDESGMPKERFSAEFPKEGPSILRIQQVVRGDSAAYFCASSPETGARNSPLHFGNGTRLTVT.

The table lists this clone with a few counts. J is TRBJ2-3 and V is TRBV6-5; tentatively, D is TRBD2 (5 bases). The CDR3 runs 15 residues. The germline gives CDR1 MNHEY, CDR2 SVGAGI. V dropped 7 bases and J dropped 2 bases, with 16 bases sitting between them. The DNA for the CDR3 is TGTGCCAGCATTATGGCCGGAGGATCCACAGATACGCAGTATTTT. Residues: CASIMAGGSTDTQYF.

This sequence joins TRBV10-1 and TRBJ1-6; D remains unclear. The V end was cut by 5 bases, the J end by 5 bases, with 10 bases between. Germline V gives CDR1 WNHNN, CDR2 SYGVQD (reference sequence). This CDR3 is built from 14 residues. CDR3: CASSSGLDNSPLHF. The CDR3 coding sequence is TGCGCCAGCAGTTCCGGGTTAGATAATTCACCCCTCCACTTT.

The chain carries TRBV18 and TRBJ1-1; D remains ambiguous. V was trimmed by 3 bases and J by 0 bases, leaving 8 bases between them. The CDR3 spans 14 residues. CDR1 and CDR2 (germline): KGHSH, LQKENI. CDR3 sequence (DNA): TGTGCCAGCTCACCGAGTTTAATGAACACTGAAGCTTTCTTT. This translates into CASSPSLMNTEAFF.

The V gene is TRBV27, the J gene TRBJ2-7, with a possible D match to TRBD1 (6 bases). CDR3 length equals 15 residues. Germline V gene data show CDR1 as MNHEY and CDR2 as SMNVEV (reference sequence). Trimming stripped 2 bases from V and 3 bases from J, with 14 bases between. CDR3: CASSLKGGPNYEQYF. CDR3 sequence (DNA): TGTGCCAGCAGTTTAAAAGGGGGACCGAACTACGAGCAGTACTTC.

The chain recombines TRBV6-1 with TRBJ2-3; 9 positions agree with TRBD2. The CDR3 consists of 14 residues. Germline CDR1 is MNHNS and CDR2 is SASEGT. Germline trimming cut 8 bases from V and 7 bases from J; bases unmatched to any gene: 10. The DNA of the CDR3 is TGTGCCAGCCATAGCGGGGGAGGGTCGTATACGCAGTATTTT. It codes for CASHSGGGSYTQYF.

The chain is built from TRBV6-1 and TRBJ2-7; maybe TRBD1 (6 bases). Germline V gene data show CDR1 as MNHNS and CDR2 as SASEGT. V was pared by 1 base and J by 5 bases, with 9 bases between. This CDR3 contains 13 residues. The chain's CDR3 is CASSEVAGDEQYF. The CDR3 DNA is TGTGCCAGCAGTGAAGTGGCAGGGGACGAGCAGTACTTC.

This clone was picked up a small number of times. The gene calls are TRBV5-1 and TRBJ1-2, with D hard to call. The V gene lost 0 bases and the J gene lost 7 bases, with 10 bases spanning the gap. This CDR3 comprises 13 residues. Germline lookup yields CDR1 SGHRS and CDR2 YFSETQ. This CDR3 is CASSLGMSSGYTF. The CDR3 DNA reads TGCGCCAGCAGCTTGGGAATGAGTAGTGGCTACACCTTC.